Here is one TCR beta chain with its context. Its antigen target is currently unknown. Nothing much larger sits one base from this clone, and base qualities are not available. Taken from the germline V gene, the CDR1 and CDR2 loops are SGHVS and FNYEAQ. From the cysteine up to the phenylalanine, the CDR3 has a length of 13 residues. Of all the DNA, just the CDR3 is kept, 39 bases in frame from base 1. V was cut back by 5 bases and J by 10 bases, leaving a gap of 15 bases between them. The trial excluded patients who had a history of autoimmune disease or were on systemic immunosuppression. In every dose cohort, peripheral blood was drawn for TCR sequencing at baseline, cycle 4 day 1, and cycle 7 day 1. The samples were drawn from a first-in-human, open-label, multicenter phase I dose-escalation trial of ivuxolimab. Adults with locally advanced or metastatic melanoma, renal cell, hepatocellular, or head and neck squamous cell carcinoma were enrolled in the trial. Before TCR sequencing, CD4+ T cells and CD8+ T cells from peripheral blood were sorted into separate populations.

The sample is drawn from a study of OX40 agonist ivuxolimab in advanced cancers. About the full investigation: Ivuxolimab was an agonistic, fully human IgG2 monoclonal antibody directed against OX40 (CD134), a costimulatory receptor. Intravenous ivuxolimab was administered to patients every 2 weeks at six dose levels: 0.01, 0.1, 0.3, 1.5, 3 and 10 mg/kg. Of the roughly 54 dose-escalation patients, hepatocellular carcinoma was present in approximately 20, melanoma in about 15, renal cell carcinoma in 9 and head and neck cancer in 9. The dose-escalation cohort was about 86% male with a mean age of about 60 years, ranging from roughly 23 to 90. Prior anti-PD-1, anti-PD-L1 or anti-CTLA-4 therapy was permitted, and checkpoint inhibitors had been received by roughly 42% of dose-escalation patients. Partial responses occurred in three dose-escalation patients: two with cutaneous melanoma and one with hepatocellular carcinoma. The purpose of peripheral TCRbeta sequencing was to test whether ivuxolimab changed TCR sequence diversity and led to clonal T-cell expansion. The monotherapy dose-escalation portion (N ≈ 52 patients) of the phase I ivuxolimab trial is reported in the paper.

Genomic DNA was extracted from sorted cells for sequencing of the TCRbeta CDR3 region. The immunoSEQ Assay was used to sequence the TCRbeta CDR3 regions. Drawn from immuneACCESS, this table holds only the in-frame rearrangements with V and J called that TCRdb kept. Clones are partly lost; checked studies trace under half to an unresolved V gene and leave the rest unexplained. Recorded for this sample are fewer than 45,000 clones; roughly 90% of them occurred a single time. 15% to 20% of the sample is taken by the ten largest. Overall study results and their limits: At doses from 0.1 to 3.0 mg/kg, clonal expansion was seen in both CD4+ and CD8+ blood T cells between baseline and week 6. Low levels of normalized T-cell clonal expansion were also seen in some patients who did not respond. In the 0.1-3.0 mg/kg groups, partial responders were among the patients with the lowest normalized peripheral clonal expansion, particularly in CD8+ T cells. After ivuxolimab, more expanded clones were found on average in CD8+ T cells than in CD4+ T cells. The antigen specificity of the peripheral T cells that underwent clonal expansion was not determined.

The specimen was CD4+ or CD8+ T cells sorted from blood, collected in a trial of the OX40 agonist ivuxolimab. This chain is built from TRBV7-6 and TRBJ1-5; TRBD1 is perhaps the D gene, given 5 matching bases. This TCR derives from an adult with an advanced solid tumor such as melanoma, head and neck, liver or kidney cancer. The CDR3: CASSQGEGKPQHF. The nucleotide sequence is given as TGTGCCAGCAGCCAAGGGGAGGGAAAACCCCAGCATTTT.